This T cell receptor beta chain was obtained from a study of T cell repertoires in cytomegalovirus infection. Study as a whole: Public TCR beta signatures marked donors with CMV infection and the matching HLA.

Only a few counts were recorded for this clonotype. Its antigen is as yet unknown. TCRdb independently ran MiXCR on the reads; one entry per CDR3 protein. The sample lists approximately 750,000 distinct CDR3 sequences; approximately 40% were seen once. Trimming at V came to 5 bases and at J to 7 bases, leaving 13 bases not matched to a gene. There are 16 residues in the CDR3. Germline lookup yields CDR1 SEHNR and CDR2 FQNEAQ (reference sequence). Study-wide results and limits: The cumulative frequency of public TCR beta families distinguished individuals who carried CMV together with the relevant HLA. HLA-C-restricted CMV-specific TCR beta clonotypes were dominant in the ex vivo response.

The sample consisted of PBMCs. This chain connects TRBV7-9 to TRBJ1-4, with 7 bases aligning to TRBD1. This TCR derives from a human donor in good health (CMV status not recorded). Some clones in this sample may be carry-over from other donors' samples. The CDR3 sequence is CASSPQGGGRGEKLFF. The CDR3 DNA is TGTGCCAGCAGCCCCCAGGGAGGGGGCAGAGGTGAAAAACTGTTTTTT.